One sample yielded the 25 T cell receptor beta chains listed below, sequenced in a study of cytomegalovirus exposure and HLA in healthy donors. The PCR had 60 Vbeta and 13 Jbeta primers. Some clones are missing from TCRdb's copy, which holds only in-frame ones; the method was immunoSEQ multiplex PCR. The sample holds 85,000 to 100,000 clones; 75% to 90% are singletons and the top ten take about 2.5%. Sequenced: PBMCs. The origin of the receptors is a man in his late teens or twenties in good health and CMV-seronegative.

The CDR3 DNA reads as TGTGCCAGTAGTAGGGCCCTAAACAGTGGCGAGCAGTACTTC. Its protein is CASSRALNSGEQYF. This chain joins TRBV19 and TRBJ2-7; D not resolved. The ends were cut back, 4 bases at V and 6 bases at J, with 16 bases in the middle. Per the germline V gene, CDR1 is LNHDA and CDR2 is SQIVND (reference sequence). The length of the CDR3 is 14 residues. Filled out from reference TRBV19 and TRBJ2-7, the complete variable domain reads DGGITQSPKYLFRKEGQNVTLSCEQNLNHDAMYWYRQDPGQGLRLIYYSQIVNDFQKGDIAEGYSVSREKKESFPLTVTSAQKNPTAFYLCASSRALNSGEQYFGPGTRLTVT.

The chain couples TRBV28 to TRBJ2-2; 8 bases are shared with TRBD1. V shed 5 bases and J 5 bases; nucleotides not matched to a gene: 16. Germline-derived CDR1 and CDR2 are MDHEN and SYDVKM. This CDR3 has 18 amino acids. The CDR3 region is CASSPTRYDRGGTGELFF. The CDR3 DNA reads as TGTGCCAGCAGTCCCACCCGCTACGACAGGGGCGGGACCGGGGAGCTGTTTTTT.

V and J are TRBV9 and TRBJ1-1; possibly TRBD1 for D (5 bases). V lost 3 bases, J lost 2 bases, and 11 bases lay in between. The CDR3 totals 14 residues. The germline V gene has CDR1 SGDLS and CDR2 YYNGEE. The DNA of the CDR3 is TGTGCCAGCAGCGAGGCAGGGCAAAACACTGAAGCTTTCTTT. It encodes CASSEAGQNTEAFF. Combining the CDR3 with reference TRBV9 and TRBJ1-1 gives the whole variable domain DSGVTQTPKHLITATGQRVTLRCSPRSGDLSVYWYQQSLDQGLQFLIQYYNGEERAKGNILERFSAQQFPDLHSELNLSSLELGDSALYFCASSEAGQNTEAFFGQGTRLTVV.

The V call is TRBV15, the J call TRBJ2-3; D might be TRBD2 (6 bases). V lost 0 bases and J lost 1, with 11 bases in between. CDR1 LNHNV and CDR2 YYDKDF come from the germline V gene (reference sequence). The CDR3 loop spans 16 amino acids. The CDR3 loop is CATSRERGGGTDTQYF. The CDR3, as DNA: TGTGCCACCAGCAGAGAGCGGGGAGGAGGCACAGATACGCAGTATTTT.

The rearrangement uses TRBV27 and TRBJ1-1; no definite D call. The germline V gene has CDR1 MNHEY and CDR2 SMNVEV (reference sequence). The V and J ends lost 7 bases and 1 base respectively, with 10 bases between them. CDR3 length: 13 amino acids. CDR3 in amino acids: CASKIGENTEAFF. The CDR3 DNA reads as TGTGCCAGCAAAATAGGAGAGAACACTGAAGCTTTCTTT.

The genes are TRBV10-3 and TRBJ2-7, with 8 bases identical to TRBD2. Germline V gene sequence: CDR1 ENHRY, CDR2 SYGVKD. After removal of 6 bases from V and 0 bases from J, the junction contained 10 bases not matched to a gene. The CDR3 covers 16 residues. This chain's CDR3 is CAISPRGGRASYEQYF. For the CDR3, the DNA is TGTGCCATCAGCCCCCGGGGGGGGAGGGCCTCCTACGAGCAGTACTTC.

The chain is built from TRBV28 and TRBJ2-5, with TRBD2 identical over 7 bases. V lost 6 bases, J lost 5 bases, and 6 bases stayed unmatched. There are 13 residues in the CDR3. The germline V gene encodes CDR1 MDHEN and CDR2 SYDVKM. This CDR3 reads CASREREGETQYF. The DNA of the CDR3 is TGTGCCAGCAGAGAGAGGGAGGGGGAGACCCAGTACTTC.

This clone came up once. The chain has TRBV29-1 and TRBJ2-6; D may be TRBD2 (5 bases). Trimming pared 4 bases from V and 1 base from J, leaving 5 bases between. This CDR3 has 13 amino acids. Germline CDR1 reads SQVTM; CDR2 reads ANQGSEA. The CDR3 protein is CSVGRSGANVLTF. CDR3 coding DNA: TGCAGCGTTGGGAGGTCTGGGGCCAACGTCCTGACTTTC.

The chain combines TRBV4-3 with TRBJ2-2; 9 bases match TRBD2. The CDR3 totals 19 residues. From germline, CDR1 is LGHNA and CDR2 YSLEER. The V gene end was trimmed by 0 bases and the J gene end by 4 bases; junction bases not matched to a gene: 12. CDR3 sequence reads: CASSQDLIPTSGTTGELFF. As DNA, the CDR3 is TGCGCCAGCAGCCAAGATCTAATCCCGACTAGCGGAACCACCGGGGAGCTGTTTTTT.

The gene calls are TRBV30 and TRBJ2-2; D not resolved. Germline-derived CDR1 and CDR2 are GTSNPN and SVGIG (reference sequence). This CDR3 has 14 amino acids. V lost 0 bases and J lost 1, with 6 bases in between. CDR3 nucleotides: TGTGCCTGGAGTGTACGCAGGAACACCGGGGAGCTGTTTTTT. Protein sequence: CAWSVRRNTGELFF.

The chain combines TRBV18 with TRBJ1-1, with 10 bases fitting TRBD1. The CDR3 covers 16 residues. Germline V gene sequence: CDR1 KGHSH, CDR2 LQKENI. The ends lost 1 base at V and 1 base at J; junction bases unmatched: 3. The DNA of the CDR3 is TGTGCCAGCTCACCACTTGGGACAGGGGCGAACACTGAAGCTTTCTTT. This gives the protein CASSPLGTGANTEAFF.

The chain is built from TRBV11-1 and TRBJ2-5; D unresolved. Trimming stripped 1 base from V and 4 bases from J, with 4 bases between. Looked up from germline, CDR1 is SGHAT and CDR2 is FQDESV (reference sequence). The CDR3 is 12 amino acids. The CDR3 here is CASSLVRETQYF. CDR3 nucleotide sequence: TGTGCCAGCAGCTTAGTTCGAGAGACCCAGTACTTC. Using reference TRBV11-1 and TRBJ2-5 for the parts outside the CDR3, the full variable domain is EAEVAQSPRYKITEKSQAVAFWCDPISGHATLYWYRQILGQGPELLVQFQDESVVDDSQLPKDRFSAERLKGVDSTLKIQPAELGDSAMYLCASSLVRETQYFGPGTRLLVL.

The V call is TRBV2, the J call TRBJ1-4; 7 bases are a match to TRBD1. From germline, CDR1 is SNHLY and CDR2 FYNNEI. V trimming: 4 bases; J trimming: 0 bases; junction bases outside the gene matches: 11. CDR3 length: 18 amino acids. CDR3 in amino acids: CASSGQGLRGATNEKLFF. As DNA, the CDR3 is TGTGCCAGCAGTGGACAGGGACTGAGGGGTGCAACTAATGAAAAACTGTTTTTT.

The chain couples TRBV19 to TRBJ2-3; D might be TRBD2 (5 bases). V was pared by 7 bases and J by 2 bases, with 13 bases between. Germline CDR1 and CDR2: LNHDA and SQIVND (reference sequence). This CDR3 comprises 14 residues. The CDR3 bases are TGTGCCAGTAACAGAGGGTATAACACAGATACGCAGTATTTT. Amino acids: CASNRGYNTDTQYF.

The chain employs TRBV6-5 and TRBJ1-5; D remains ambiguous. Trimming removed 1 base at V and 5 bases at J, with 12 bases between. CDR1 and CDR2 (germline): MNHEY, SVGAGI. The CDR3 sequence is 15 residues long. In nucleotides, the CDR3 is TGTGCCAGCAGTTACTTTAATGCGGGGTATCAGCCCCAGCATTTT. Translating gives CASSYFNAGYQPQHF.

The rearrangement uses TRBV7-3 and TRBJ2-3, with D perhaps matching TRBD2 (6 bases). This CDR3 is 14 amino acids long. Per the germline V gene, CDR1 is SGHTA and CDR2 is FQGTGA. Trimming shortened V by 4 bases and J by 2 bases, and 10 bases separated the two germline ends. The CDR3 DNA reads TGTGCCAGCAGCTCAGGGACTTCCACAGATACGCAGTATTTT. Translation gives CASSSGTSTDTQYF.

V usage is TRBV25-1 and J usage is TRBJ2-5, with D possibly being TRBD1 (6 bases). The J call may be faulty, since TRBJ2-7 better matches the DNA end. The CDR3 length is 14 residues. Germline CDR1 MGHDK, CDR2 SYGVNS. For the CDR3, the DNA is TGTGCCAGCAGTGACAGGGGATACTCCTACGAGCAGTACTTC. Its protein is CASSDRGYSYEQYF.

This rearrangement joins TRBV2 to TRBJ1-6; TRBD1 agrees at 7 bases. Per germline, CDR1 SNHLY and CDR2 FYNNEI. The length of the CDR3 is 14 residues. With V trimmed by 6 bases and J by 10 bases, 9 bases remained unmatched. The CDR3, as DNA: TGTGCCAGCAGGACCACAGGGGAGGTCTCACCCCTCCACTTT. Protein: CASRTTGEVSPLHF.

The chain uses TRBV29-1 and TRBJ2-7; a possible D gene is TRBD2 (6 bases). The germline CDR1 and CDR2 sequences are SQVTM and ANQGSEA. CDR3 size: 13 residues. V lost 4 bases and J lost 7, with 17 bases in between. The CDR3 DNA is TGCAGCGTTGGGTTTAGCCGGGCGGGAGAGCAGTACTTC. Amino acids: CSVGFSRAGEQYF.

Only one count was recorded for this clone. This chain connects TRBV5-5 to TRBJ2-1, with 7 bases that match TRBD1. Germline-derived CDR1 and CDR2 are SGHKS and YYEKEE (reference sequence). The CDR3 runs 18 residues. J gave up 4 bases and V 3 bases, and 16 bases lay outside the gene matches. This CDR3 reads CASSSRDSINTPYNEQFF. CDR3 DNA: TGTGCCAGCAGCTCCCGGGACAGCATTAATACACCTTACAATGAGCAGTTCTTC.

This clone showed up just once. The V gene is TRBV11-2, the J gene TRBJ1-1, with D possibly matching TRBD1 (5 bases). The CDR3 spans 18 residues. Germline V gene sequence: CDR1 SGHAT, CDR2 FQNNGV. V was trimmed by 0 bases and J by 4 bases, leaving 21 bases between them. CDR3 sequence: CASSLDVAFRLRGTEAFF. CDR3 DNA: TGTGCCAGCAGCTTAGACGTGGCTTTCAGGTTAAGGGGCACTGAAGCTTTCTTT.

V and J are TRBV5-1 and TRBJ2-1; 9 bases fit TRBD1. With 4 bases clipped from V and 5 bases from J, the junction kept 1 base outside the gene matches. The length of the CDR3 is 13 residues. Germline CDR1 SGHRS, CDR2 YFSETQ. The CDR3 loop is CASSRTGDNEQFF. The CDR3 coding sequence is TGCGCCAGCAGCCGGACAGGGGACAATGAGCAGTTCTTC. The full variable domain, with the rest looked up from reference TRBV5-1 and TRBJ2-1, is KAGVTQTPRYLIKTRGQQVTLSCSPISGHRSVSWYQQTPGQGLQFLFEYFSETQRNKGNFPGRFSGRQFSNSRSEMNVSTLELGDSALYLCASSRTGDNEQFFGPGTRLTVL.

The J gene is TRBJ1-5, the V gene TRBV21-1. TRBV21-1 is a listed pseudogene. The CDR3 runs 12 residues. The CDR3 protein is CASSKSDQPQHF. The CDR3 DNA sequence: TGTGCCAGCAGCAAGTCGGATCAGCCCCAGCATTTT.

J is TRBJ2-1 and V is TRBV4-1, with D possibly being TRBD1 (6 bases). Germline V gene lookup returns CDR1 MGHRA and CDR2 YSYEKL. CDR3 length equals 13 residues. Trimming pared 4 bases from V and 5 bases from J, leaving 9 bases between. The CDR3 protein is CASSLQGHNEQFF. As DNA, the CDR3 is TGCGCCAGCAGCCTACAGGGTCACAATGAGCAGTTCTTC.

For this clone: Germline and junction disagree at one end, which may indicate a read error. CDR3 sequence: CASTLAGGNTGELFF. The CDR3 bases are TGTGCCAGCACTTTAGCGGGAGGGAACACCGGGGAGCTGTTTTTT. The chain is built from TRBV28 and TRBJ2-2; 10 bases match TRBD2. The germline V gene encodes CDR1 MDHEN and CDR2 SYDVKM. CDR3 length equals 15 residues.